This T cell receptor beta chain was retrieved from a study of cytomegalovirus exposure and HLA in healthy donors. Between the trimmed V and J ends, which lost 2 bases and 5 bases, there was a span of 10 bases. Germline V gives CDR1 ENHRY, CDR2 SYGVKD. This CDR3 comprises 13 residues. The PCR had 60 Vbeta and 13 Jbeta primers. Sequencing was performed with immunoSEQ multiplex PCR; in TCRdb, only in-frame clones are kept and a portion is missing. The data hold around 170,000 clones, with about three quarters observed a single time. Sequenced sample: PBMCs. The chain carries TRBV10-3 and TRBJ2-7; possible D gene TRBD1, 5 bases. The TCR was taken from a woman aged 40 to 50 in good health and CMV-seropositive. CDR3 loop: CAISEQQGNEQYF. The CDR3 DNA follows: TGTGCCATCAGTGAGCAGCAGGGCAACGAGCAGTACTTC.